One sample yielded the 4 T cell receptor beta chains listed below, sequenced in a study of shared clonotypes between healthy human individuals. Method: immunoSEQ multiplex PCR; TCRdb's copy keeps in-frame clones and lacks some. The sample comprises 2 million to 3 million clones, roughly 93% of which are singletons, and roughly 0.39% rests with the top ten. The sequenced sample consisted of naive CD4+ T cells from PBMCs. Documented subset: CD45RA+ positively selected. These receptors originate from a man aged 18 to 29 in good health. Some clones in this sample may be carry-over from other donors' samples.

This clone was counted a single time. The chain recombines TRBV2 with TRBJ2-2; TRBD2 might be the D (6 bases). Between the trimmed V and J ends, which lost 6 bases and 7 bases, there was a span of 18 bases. CDR1 SNHLY and CDR2 FYNNEI come from the germline V gene. The CDR3 extends over 15 amino acids. The CDR3 DNA reads as TGTGCCAGCAGCGAACTGAGTGTGCGGGGCGGGGAGCTGTTTTTT. This codes for CASSELSVRGGELFF.

The genes are TRBV28 and TRBJ2-4; weak D call: TRBD1 (5 bases). This CDR3 has 14 residues. Trimming took 6 bases from V and 2 from J, leaving 11 bases between them. CDR1 is MDHEN, CDR2 SYDVKM, per germline. The CDR3 DNA is TGTGCCAGCAGCAAAACAGGTACCAAAAACATTCAGTACTTC. Translation: CASSKTGTKNIQYF. The full variable domain, its missing parts supplied by reference TRBV28 and TRBJ2-4, is DVKVTQSSRYLVKRTGEKVFLECVQDMDHENMFWYRQDPGLGLRLIYFSYDVKMKEKGDIPEGYSVSREKKERFSLILESASTNQTSMYLCASSKTGTKNIQYFGAGTRLSVL.

The chain couples TRBV6-5 to TRBJ2-6; D is undetermined. CDR3 length equals 14 residues. Trimming took off 2 bases at V and 5 bases at J, with 7 bases between the two ends. CDR1 is MNHEY, CDR2 SVGAGI, per germline. The CDR3 sequence: CASSYRVRANVLTF. The CDR3 DNA follows: TGTGCCAGCAGTTACAGGGTTAGGGCCAACGTCCTGACTTTC.

The J gene is TRBJ1-4, the V gene TRBV28; maybe TRBD1 (6 bases). CDR1 is MDHEN and CDR2 is SYDVKM in the germline V gene. The CDR3 covers 13 residues. The ends were cut back, 8 bases at V and 8 bases at J, with 15 bases in the middle. The DNA for the CDR3 is TGTGCCAGCCGAGGGGGGTACAGAGAAAAACTGTTTTTT. Residues: CASRGGYREKLFF.